The 10 T cell receptor beta chains below come from one sample, sequenced in a study of cytomegalovirus exposure and HLA in healthy donors. TCRdb keeps only in-frame clones here, not all; method: immunoSEQ multiplex PCR. The sample has 50,000 or so clones, 91% seen once. Sequenced material: PBMCs. Receptors were obtained from a woman in her 30s in good health and CMV-seronegative.

This rearrangement joins TRBV19 to TRBJ1-5, with TRBD1 identical over 9 bases. J lost 5 bases, V lost 4 bases, and 3 bases had no gene match. Per the germline V gene, CDR1 is LNHDA and CDR2 is SQIVND (reference sequence). This CDR3 region has 14 residues. The CDR3 sequence is CASSTDRGDQPQHF. The CDR3 nucleotides read TGTGCCAGTAGTACGGACAGGGGCGATCAGCCCCAGCATTTT. The complete variable domain, with remaining parts taken from reference TRBV19 and TRBJ1-5, reads DGGITQSPKYLFRKEGQNVTLSCEQNLNHDAMYWYRQDPGQGLRLIYYSQIVNDFQKGDIAEGYSVSREKKESFPLTVTSAQKNPTAFYLCASSTDRGDQPQHFGDGTRLSIL.

V is TRBV13 and J is TRBJ2-2, with TRBD2 matching over 11 bases. V dropped 10 bases and J dropped 5; count of bases not matched to a gene: 12. CDR1 is PRHDT and CDR2 is FYEKMQ in the germline V gene (reference sequence). The CDR3 has 16 amino acids. CDR3 nucleotides: TGTGCCACCAACGGCATAGCGGGAGGGCCTACCGGGGAGCTGTTTTTT. Translating gives CATNGIAGGPTGELFF.

This chain connects TRBV2 to TRBJ2-1; no clear D gene. This CDR3 region has 15 residues. CDR1 SNHLY and CDR2 FYNNEI come from the germline V gene. Trimming shortened V by 7 bases and J by 2 bases, and 15 bases separated the two germline ends. CDR3 nucleotide sequence: TGTGCCAGCACTATTGCCGAACAGACCTACAATGAGCAGTTCTTC. As protein: CASTIAEQTYNEQFF.

The rearrangement joins TRBV2 to TRBJ1-1; 7 positions agree with TRBD1. This CDR3 contains 15 residues. Unmatched junction bases numbered 17, after V lost 5 bases and J lost 11 bases. Germline V gene lookup returns CDR1 SNHLY and CDR2 FYNNEI. This chain's CDR3 is CASSPLEGAVVDAFF. The CDR3 bases are TGTGCCAGCAGTCCCTTGGAGGGGGCGGTTGTGGATGCTTTCTTT.

V and J are TRBV19 and TRBJ2-2; 9 bases line up with TRBD2. The germline CDR1 and CDR2 sequences are LNHDA and SQIVND (reference sequence). CDR3 length: 15 residues. Losses at the gene ends were 5 bases for V and 2 bases for J; bases not matched to a gene: 3. This CDR3 reads CASSWTSDNTGELFF. CDR3 in DNA: TGTGCCAGTAGTTGGACTAGCGATAACACCGGGGAGCTGTTTTTT.

The chain is built from TRBV6-4 and TRBJ2-2; 7 bases match TRBD1. The CDR3 totals 13 residues. V was clipped by 2 bases and J by 6 bases; unmatched bases: 0. CDR1 is MRHNA and CDR2 is SNTAGT in the germline V gene. The chain's CDR3 is CASSDGTAGELFF. CDR3 nucleotides: TGTGCCAGCAGTGACGGGACAGCCGGGGAGCTGTTTTTT.

This chain links TRBV11-1 with TRBJ2-5; a possible D gene is TRBD2 (5 bases). This CDR3 region has 16 residues. The V end lost 3 bases, the J end lost 1 base, and 15 bases lay between the germline ends. The V gene's germline CDR1 is SGHAT and CDR2 FQDESV (reference sequence). The CDR3 coding sequence is TGTGCCAGCAGCTTCAACCAAGCGGCCCTCCAAGAGACCCAGTACTTC. This encodes CASSFNQAALQETQYF.

V and J are TRBV5-6 and TRBJ2-1; tentative D call: TRBD2 (6 bases). The CDR3 has 16 residues. The germline V gene has CDR1 SGHDT and CDR2 YYEEEE. Trimming pared 3 bases from V and 5 bases from J, leaving 18 bases between. The CDR3 coding sequence is TGTGCCAGCAGCTCAAAAGGCCTAGCGTTTAACAATGAGCAGTTCTTC. It codes for CASSSKGLAFNNEQFF.

The rearrangement links TRBV4-3 to TRBJ2-2; TRBD2 matches at 7 bases. Germline CDR1 is LGHNA and CDR2 is YSLEER. The CDR3 consists of 15 residues. Trimming at V came to 6 bases and at J to 6 bases, leaving 10 bases not matched to a gene. This chain's CDR3 is CASRGTEAGAGELFF. The CDR3 coding sequence is TGCGCCAGCAGGGGAACTGAGGCGGGGGCCGGGGAGCTGTTTTTT.

This chain joins TRBV9 and TRBJ2-1; TRBD2 matches 7 bases. Germline CDR1 reads SGDLS; CDR2 reads YYNGEE. V lost 0 bases and J lost 9; bases outside the gene matches: 15. The CDR3 consists of 17 residues. The CDR3 protein is CASSVEGGSLFRGEQFF. The CDR3 region has the DNA TGTGCCAGCAGCGTAGAGGGCGGGAGCCTGTTTCGGGGTGAGCAGTTCTTC.